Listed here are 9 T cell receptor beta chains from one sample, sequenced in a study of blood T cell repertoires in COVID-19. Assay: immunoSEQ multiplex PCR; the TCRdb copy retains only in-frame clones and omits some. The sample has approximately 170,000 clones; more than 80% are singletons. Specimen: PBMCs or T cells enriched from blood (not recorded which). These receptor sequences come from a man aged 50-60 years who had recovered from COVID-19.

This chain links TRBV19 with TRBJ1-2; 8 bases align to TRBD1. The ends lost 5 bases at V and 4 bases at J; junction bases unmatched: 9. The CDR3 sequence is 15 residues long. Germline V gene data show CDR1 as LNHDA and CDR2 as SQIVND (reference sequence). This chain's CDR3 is CASSPSGGQRYGYTF. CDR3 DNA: TGTGCCAGTAGTCCCTCAGGGGGCCAGCGCTATGGCTACACCTTC.

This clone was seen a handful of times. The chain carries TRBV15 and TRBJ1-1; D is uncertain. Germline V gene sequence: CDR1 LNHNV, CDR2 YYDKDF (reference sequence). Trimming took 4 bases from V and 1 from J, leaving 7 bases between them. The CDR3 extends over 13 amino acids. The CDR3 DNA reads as TGTGCCACCAGCACTAACGGGAACACTGAAGCTTTCTTT. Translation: CATSTNGNTEAFF.

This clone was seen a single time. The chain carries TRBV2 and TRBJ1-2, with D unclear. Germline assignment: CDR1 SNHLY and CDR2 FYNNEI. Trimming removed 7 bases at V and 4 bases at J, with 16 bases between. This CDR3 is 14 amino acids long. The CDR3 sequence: CASKSEGMAYGYTF. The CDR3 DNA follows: TGTGCCAGCAAGTCCGAGGGAATGGCCTATGGCTACACCTTC.

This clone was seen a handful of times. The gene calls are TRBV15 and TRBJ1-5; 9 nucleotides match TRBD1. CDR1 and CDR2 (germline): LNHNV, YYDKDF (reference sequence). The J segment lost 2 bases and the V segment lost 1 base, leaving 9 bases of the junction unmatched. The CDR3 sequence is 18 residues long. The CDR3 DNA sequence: TGTGCCACCAGCAGAGGGACAGGGGAAATAGAAGGCAATCAGCCCCAGCATTTT. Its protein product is CATSRGTGEIEGNQPQHF.

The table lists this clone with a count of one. The CDR3 is CASHGYPSGNTIYF. The CDR3 nucleotides read TGTGCCAGCCACGGGTACCCCTCTGGAAACACCATATATTTT. This chain joins TRBV27 and TRBJ1-3; D gene uncertain. Germline CDR1 reads MNHEY; CDR2 reads SMNVEV (reference sequence). Trimming took off 8 bases at V and 0 bases at J, with 11 bases between the two ends. The length of the CDR3 is 14 residues.

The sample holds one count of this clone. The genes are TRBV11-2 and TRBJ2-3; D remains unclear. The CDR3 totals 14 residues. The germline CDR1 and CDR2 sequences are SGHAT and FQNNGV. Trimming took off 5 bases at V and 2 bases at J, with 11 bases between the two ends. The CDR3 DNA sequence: TGTGCCAGCAGCACTCAAGATTTCACAGATACGCAGTATTTT. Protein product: CASSTQDFTDTQYF. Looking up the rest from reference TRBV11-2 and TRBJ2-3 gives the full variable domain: EAGVAQSPRYKIIEKRQSVAFWCNPISGHATLYWYQQILGQGPKLLIQFQNNGVVDDSQLPKDRFSAERLKGVDSTLKIQPAKLEDSAVYLCASSTQDFTDTQYFGPGTRLTVL.

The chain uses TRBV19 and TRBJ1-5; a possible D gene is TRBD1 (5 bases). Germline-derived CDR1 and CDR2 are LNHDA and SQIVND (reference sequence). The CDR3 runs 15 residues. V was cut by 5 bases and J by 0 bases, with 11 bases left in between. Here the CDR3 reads CASSVQTVSNQPQHF. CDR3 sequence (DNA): TGTGCCAGTAGTGTACAGACAGTTAGCAATCAGCCCCAGCATTTT.

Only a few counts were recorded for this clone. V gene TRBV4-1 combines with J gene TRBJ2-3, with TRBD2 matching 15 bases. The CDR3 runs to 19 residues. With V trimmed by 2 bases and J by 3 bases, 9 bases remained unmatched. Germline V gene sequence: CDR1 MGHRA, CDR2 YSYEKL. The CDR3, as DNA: TGCGCCAGCAGCCAACACAAGCTCGGACTAGCGGGGGGGACAGATACGCAGTATTTT. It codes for CASSQHKLGLAGGTDTQYF.

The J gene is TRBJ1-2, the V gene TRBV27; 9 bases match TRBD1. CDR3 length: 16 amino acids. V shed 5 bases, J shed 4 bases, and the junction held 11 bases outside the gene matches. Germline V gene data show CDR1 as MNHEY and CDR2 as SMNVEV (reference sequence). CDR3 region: CASSLSGQGFAYGYTF. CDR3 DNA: TGTGCCAGCAGTCTCTCCGGACAGGGGTTCGCCTATGGCTACACCTTC.